The sequence of this T cell receptor (beta chain) was determined in a study of cytomegalovirus exposure and HLA in healthy donors. About the research overall: A later analysis reported the roughly 120 validation repertoires used the same platform as the roughly 700 first-cohort repertoires.

These donors were members of the roughly 120-subject validation cohort, a group separate from the approximately 680-subject first cohort. Trimming took off 4 bases at V and 6 bases at J, with 16 bases between the two ends. The CDR3 spans 15 residues. The germline V gene has CDR1 SGHTS and CDR2 YDEGEE. Only in-frame clones appear in the TCRdb table, and some are missing; sequencing was by immunoSEQ multiplex PCR. Found here are tens of thousands of clones, 89% of them singletons; the top ten hold more than 1%. The rearrangement uses TRBV5-8 and TRBJ2-2, with D tentatively TRBD2 (5 bases). The sequenced material came from PBMCs. This clonotype was sampled from a woman aged 18-29 years in good health and CMV-seronegative. CDR3 protein: CASSATLDWSGELFF. CDR3 nucleotides: TGTGCCAGCAGCGCTACACTAGATTGGTCCGGGGAGCTGTTTTTT. Based on the CDR3 plus reference TRBV5-8 and TRBJ2-2, the full variable domain is EAGVTQSPTHLIKTRGQQATLRCSPISGHTSVYWYQQALGLGLQFLLWYDEGEERNRGNFPPRFSGRQFPNYSSELNVNALELEDSALYLCASSATLDWSGELFFGEGSRLTVL.